Shown below are 22 T cell receptor beta chains from a single sample sequenced in a study of blood T cell repertoires in COVID-19. Profiled with immunoSEQ multiplex PCR; TCRdb holds only in-frame clones, not every one. Of approximately 300,000 clones listed, more than 85% were seen once; the top ten hold 3.9%. The specimen sequenced was PBMCs or T cells enriched from blood (not recorded which). These receptors originate from a woman aged 25 to 45 who had been exposed to COVID-19.

The gene calls are TRBV7-9 and TRBJ1-5, with 7 bases aligning to TRBD1. J lost 0 bases, V lost 3 bases, and 2 bases had no gene match. CDR3 length: 15 amino acids. Germline CDR1 reads SEHNR; CDR2 reads FQNEAQ (reference sequence). CDR3: CASSLDRLSNQPQHF. CDR3 in DNA: TGTGCCAGCAGCTTGGACAGGCTTAGCAATCAGCCCCAGCATTTT.

This rearrangement joins TRBV4-2 to TRBJ1-3; 8 bases fit TRBD1. Germline assignment: CDR1 LGHNA and CDR2 YNFKEQ. The CDR3 has 17 residues. The junction had 14 bases not matched to a gene; V was cut back by 3 bases and J by 7 bases. CDR3 coding DNA: TGTGCCAGCAGCCACAAACGACAGGGGTTAATTGGTAACACCATATATTTT. Its translation is CASSHKRQGLIGNTIYF.

This chain joins TRBV27 and TRBJ2-2; 8 bases fit TRBD1. This CDR3 contains 14 residues. The germline V gene encodes CDR1 MNHEY and CDR2 SMNVEV (reference sequence). Trimming at V came to 6 bases and at J to 4 bases, leaving 4 bases not matched to a gene. DNA of the CDR3: TGTGCCAGCAGAAGACAGGGGAGCACCGGGGAGCTGTTTTTT. It codes for CASRRQGSTGELFF.

V is TRBV9 and J is TRBJ2-5, with TRBD2 matching 9 bases. The V gene's germline CDR1 is SGDLS and CDR2 YYNGEE. The CDR3 covers 18 residues. Trimming took 0 bases from V and 2 from J; bases not matched to a gene: 11. The CDR3 loop reads CASSVGLAGPNLQETQYF. Here the CDR3 DNA reads TGTGCCAGCAGCGTAGGGCTAGCGGGGCCCAACCTGCAAGAGACCCAGTACTTC.

This clone appeared a single time. The rearrangement uses TRBV30 and TRBJ2-1, with 8 bases that match TRBD2. Unmatched junction bases numbered 4, after V lost 0 bases and J lost 3 bases. This CDR3 spans 15 amino acids. In germline, CDR1 is GTSNPN, CDR2 SVGIG (reference sequence). DNA of the CDR3: TGTGCCTGGAGTGTACGGGGGGGACGCTACAATGAGCAGTTCTTC. Residues: CAWSVRGGRYNEQFF.

This sequence joins TRBV29-1 and TRBJ2-7; tentative D call: TRBD2 (5 bases). The length of the CDR3 is 12 residues. V was trimmed by 6 bases and J by 5 bases, leaving 14 bases between them. CDR1 and CDR2 from the germline V gene are SQVTM and ANQGSEA. The DNA for the CDR3 is TGCAGCGTACTAGGGAGCTCGGACGAGCAGTACTTC. It yields the protein CSVLGSSDEQYF.

The CDR3 here is CASSYGRVDGYTF. Written as DNA, the CDR3 is TGTGCCAGCAGTTATGGTCGGGTGGATGGCTACACCTTC. The chain combines TRBV6-2 or TRBV6-3 with TRBJ1-2; D is undetermined. The germline CDR1 and CDR2 sequences are MNHEY and SVGEGT. Trimming removed 3 bases from V and 6 bases from J, with 11 bases in between. The CDR3 has 13 residues.

The chain uses TRBV19 and TRBJ1-2; TRBD1 matches 7 bases. Germline-derived CDR1 and CDR2 are LNHDA and SQIVND (reference sequence). V lost 5 bases to trimming and J lost 0 bases; unmatched junction nucleotides: 6. The CDR3 is 15 residues long. The CDR3, as DNA: TGTGCCAGTAGTCTCCAGCAGGGGGCTAACTATGGCTACACCTTC. This codes for CASSLQQGANYGYTF.

With respect to this clone: Other DNA sequences from this sample encode an identical CDR3 as well. V is TRBV3-1 (or the pseudogene TRBV3-2) and J is TRBJ1-2; D gene unclear. The length of the CDR3 is 14 residues. The germline V and J ends were trimmed by 1 base and 3 bases, with 9 bases remaining between them. Germline V lookup: CDR1 LGHDT, CDR2 YNNKEL (reference sequence). As DNA, the CDR3 is TGTGCCAGCAGCCAAGGTACCGGGGACTATGGCTACACCTTC. Protein sequence: CASSQGTGDYGYTF.

The gene calls are TRBV5-4 and TRBJ1-2; no firm D call. The V gene's germline CDR1 is SGHNT and CDR2 YYREEE (reference sequence). The V end lost 2 bases, the J end lost 7 bases, and 15 bases lay between the germline ends. The CDR3 is 14 residues long. The CDR3 DNA reads TGTGCCAGCAGCTTTTTCTACCGGGGTGGTGGCTACACCTTC. As protein: CASSFFYRGGGYTF.

V gene TRBV7-9 combines with J gene TRBJ1-3; 7 bases map to TRBD1. The CDR3 contains 17 residues. The germline V gene encodes CDR1 SEHNR and CDR2 FQNEAQ (reference sequence). V gave up 3 bases and J gave up 4 bases; unmatched junction bases: 12. The CDR3 sequence is CASSFIARGQQGNTIYF. The CDR3 DNA reads TGTGCCAGCAGCTTTATCGCGAGGGGACAGCAGGGAAACACCATATATTTT.

The chain recombines TRBV5-1 with TRBJ2-5; the D gene is possibly TRBD2 (7 bases). Trimming shortened V by 2 bases and J by 5 bases, and 16 bases separated the two germline ends. The CDR3 is 15 residues long. Germline V lookup: CDR1 SGHRS, CDR2 YFSETQ. Written as DNA, the CDR3 is TGCGCCAGCAGCTTTTCGCGGGGGCCGGGGGAGACCCAGTACTTC. Encoded protein: CASSFSRGPGETQYF.

This chain uses TRBV4-3 with TRBJ1-2; D is unresolved. Deletions cut 1 base from V and 4 bases from J, with 13 bases between. CDR1 is LGHNA, CDR2 YSLEER, per germline. This CDR3 comprises 15 residues. CDR3: CASSQVNWAPYGYTF. The CDR3 nucleotides read TGCGCCAGCAGCCAAGTTAATTGGGCTCCCTATGGCTACACCTTC.

The J gene is TRBJ1-1, the V gene TRBV13; weak D call: TRBD1 (6 bases). V was shortened by 5 bases and J by 0 bases, with 10 bases between the two germline ends. In germline, CDR1 is PRHDT, CDR2 FYEKMQ (reference sequence). The CDR3 extends over 14 amino acids. In DNA, the CDR3 is TGTGCCAGCAGCGTCGGACAGATGAACACTGAAGCTTTCTTT. Translation gives CASSVGQMNTEAFF.

V usage is TRBV6-5 and J usage is TRBJ1-3, with 9 bases matching TRBD1. The trim removed 7 bases at V and 4 bases at J, leaving 5 bases unmatched. There are 14 residues in the CDR3. Germline V gene lookup returns CDR1 MNHEY and CDR2 SVGAGI. The CDR3 DNA follows: TGTGCCAGCAACGGACAGGGGCCCGGAAACACCATATATTTT. Translating gives CASNGQGPGNTIYF.

CDR3: CASSLTGTGWTEAFF. For the CDR3, the DNA is TGTGCCAGCAGCCTTACCGGGACAGGGTGGACTGAAGCTTTCTTT. The rearrangement uses TRBV5-6 and TRBJ1-1; 9 nucleotides line up with TRBD1. CDR3 length equals 15 residues. Germline V gene data show CDR1 as SGHDT and CDR2 as YYEEEE. V gave up 4 bases and J gave up 5 bases; unmatched junction bases: 9. Based on the CDR3 plus reference TRBV5-6 and TRBJ1-1, the full variable domain is DAGVTQSPTHLIKTRGQQVTLRCSPKSGHDTVSWYQQALGQGPQFIFQYYEEEERQRGNFPDRFSGHQFPNYSSELNVNALLLGDSALYLCASSLTGTGWTEAFFGQGTRLTVV.

This clone was detected only once. The DNA for the CDR3 is TGCGCCAGCAGCCGGACAGGCGGCTATGGCTACACCTTC. Its translation is CASSRTGGYGYTF. The chain joins TRBV5-1 to TRBJ1-2, with 7 bases that match TRBD1. This CDR3 contains 13 residues. The trim removed 4 bases at V and 4 bases at J, leaving 4 bases unmatched. In germline, CDR1 is SGHRS, CDR2 YFSETQ.

The chain carries TRBV5-4 and TRBJ2-2; D is perhaps TRBD2 (6 bases). Trimming took 4 bases from V and 4 from J, leaving 14 bases between them. Germline lookup yields CDR1 SGHNT and CDR2 YYREEE (reference sequence). This CDR3 contains 15 residues. CDR3 DNA sequence: TGTGCCAGCAGCCCCAAGGAGGGGAGCACCGGGGAGCTGTTTTTT. Residues: CASSPKEGSTGELFF.

J is TRBJ2-5 and V is TRBV13, with 8 bases fitting TRBD1. The J segment lost 1 base and the V segment lost 5 bases, leaving 6 bases of the junction unmatched. The CDR3 covers 15 residues. Germline CDR1 is PRHDT and CDR2 is FYEKMQ (reference sequence). CDR3 coding DNA: TGTGCCAGCAGCCTAAGGACAGGGAGCCAAGAGACCCAGTACTTC. Translated: CASSLRTGSQETQYF.

The chain links TRBV2 to TRBJ1-3; 8 nucleotides agree with TRBD1. Per the germline V gene, CDR1 is SNHLY and CDR2 is FYNNEI. Trimming took 6 bases from V and 2 from J; bases not matched to a gene: 12. This CDR3 is built from 17 residues. This chain's CDR3 is CASRPRTGNHPGNTIYF. DNA for the CDR3: TGTGCCAGCAGACCACGGACAGGGAACCATCCTGGAAACACCATATATTTT.

The chain is built from TRBV3-1 (or the pseudogene TRBV3-2) and TRBJ1-1; 12 nucleotides agree with TRBD1. Losses at the gene ends were 1 base for V and 8 bases for J; bases not matched to a gene: 5. The CDR3 contains 15 residues. CDR1 is LGHDT, CDR2 YNNKEL, per germline (reference sequence). The CDR3: CASSQGGTGGDEAFF. The CDR3 DNA sequence: TGTGCCAGCAGCCAAGGGGGGACAGGGGGCGACGAAGCTTTCTTT.

With regard to this clone: The same CDR3 arises from other DNA sequences in this sample as well. CDR3 nucleotides: TGTGCCAGCAGCGTAGACGGGGGGCTTGGAAACACCATATATTTT. It specifies CASSVDGGLGNTIYF. The chain has TRBV9 and TRBJ1-3, with D possibly TRBD1 on 6 matching bases. The CDR3 extends over 15 amino acids. V shed 0 bases and J shed 3 bases, with 10 bases lying between them. Germline V gene data show CDR1 as SGDLS and CDR2 as YYNGEE.